The 8 T cell receptor beta chains in this list originate from one sample, sequenced in a study of CD8 T cells in ankylosing spondylitis. TCRdb processed the 5' RACE reads anew with MiXCR; each CDR3 protein has one entry. This sample carries just under 95,000 distinct CDR3 sequences, around 10% of them seen once, and the ten largest clones take under 6%. What was sequenced was blood, either unsorted or a sorted T cell fraction (not recorded which). Source of these receptors: a male donor with ankylosing spondylitis or in good health (not recorded which).

This clonotype was counted many times. The chain employs TRBV2 and TRBJ1-5; the D gene is possibly TRBD1 (5 bases). This CDR3 region has 14 residues. The V and J ends lost 7 bases and 2 bases respectively, with 12 bases between them. CDR1 and CDR2 from the germline V gene are SNHLY and FYNNEI. The CDR3 DNA is TGTGCCAGCAACTTAGGGGTGGGCAATCAGCCCCAGCATTTT. Protein sequence: CASNLGVGNQPQHF.

The chain links TRBV7-9 to TRBJ2-5; weak D call: TRBD1 (5 bases). This CDR3 contains 14 residues. Trimming took off 5 bases at V and 5 bases at J, with 15 bases between the two ends. Germline values: CDR1 SEHNR, CDR2 FQNEAQ (reference sequence). The CDR3 is CASSLFRDGETQYF. CDR3 in DNA: TGTGCCAGCAGCCTCTTCAGGGATGGGGAGACCCAGTACTTC.

On this clonotype itself: Given a much more abundant clone one base away, this may be a read error. The chain combines TRBV2 with TRBJ2-2; D might be TRBD1 (6 bases). This CDR3 has 16 residues. Trimming shortened V by 6 bases and J by 1 base, and 15 bases separated the two germline ends. CDR1 is SNHLY and CDR2 is FYNNEI in the germline V gene. The CDR3 DNA is TGTGCCAGCAGGGCAGGGGCCAACGTGAACACCGGGGAGCTGTTTTTT. Amino acids: CASRAGANVNTGELFF.

This clonotype was recorded many times. The V call is TRBV20-1, the J call TRBJ2-2; D is possibly TRBD2 (5 bases). V shed 1 base and J shed 0 bases, with 9 bases lying between them. Germline V lookup: CDR1 DFQATT, CDR2 SNEGSKA (reference sequence). CDR3 length: 15 amino acids. The CDR3 region has the DNA TGCAGTGCTAGAGTTACCGGGGCGAACACCGGGGAGCTGTTTTTT. This translates into CSARVTGANTGELFF.

At least ten counts were recorded for this clonotype. The chain uses TRBV12-3 or TRBV12-4 and TRBJ1-1, with TRBD1 as a possible D gene (6 bases). This CDR3 is 14 amino acids long. Between the trimmed V and J ends, which lost 2 bases and 5 bases, there was a span of 12 bases. In nucleotides, the CDR3 is TGTGCCAGCAGTTTACTGGGGGCAGGTACTGAAGCTTTCTTT. Protein: CASSLLGAGTEAFF.

This clonotype has ten or more counts. The rearrangement links TRBV20-1 to TRBJ2-1; D not resolved. Germline CDR1 is DFQATT and CDR2 is SNEGSKA (reference sequence). The CDR3 is 14 residues long. The V and J ends lost 5 bases and 0 bases respectively, with 11 bases between them. CDR3 bases: TGCAGTGCTTATGACCAGAGCTCCTACAATGAGCAGTTCTTC. Its translation: CSAYDQSSYNEQFF.

V and J are TRBV6-1 and TRBJ2-3, with 7 bases aligning to TRBD1. This CDR3 comprises 14 residues. V was clipped by 5 bases and J by 6 bases; unmatched bases: 8. Germline CDR1 MNHNS, CDR2 SASEGT. CDR3 bases: TGTGCCAGCAGTCGAGGGACAGCCGGGGATACGCAGTATTTT. Its translation is CASSRGTAGDTQYF.

In this sample, this clonotype turned up many times. The CDR3 loop reads CASSSQAVPSGEQYF. CDR3 DNA sequence: TGTGCCAGCAGCTCTCAAGCGGTTCCCTCGGGGGAGCAGTACTTC. The rearrangement uses TRBV7-7 and TRBJ2-7; maybe TRBD2 (5 bases). CDR3 length: 15 amino acids. Trimming removed 4 bases at V and 7 bases at J, with 20 bases between. CDR1 SSHAT and CDR2 FNYEAQ come from the germline V gene (reference sequence).